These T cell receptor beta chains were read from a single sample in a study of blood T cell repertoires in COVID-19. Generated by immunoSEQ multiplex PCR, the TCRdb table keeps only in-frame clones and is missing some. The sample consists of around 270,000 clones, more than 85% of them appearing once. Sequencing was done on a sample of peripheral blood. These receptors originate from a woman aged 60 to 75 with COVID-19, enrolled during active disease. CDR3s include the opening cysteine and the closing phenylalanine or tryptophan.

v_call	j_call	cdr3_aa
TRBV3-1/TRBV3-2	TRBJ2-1	CASSLAGDHNEQFF
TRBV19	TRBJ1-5	CASSIRGQRDQPQHF
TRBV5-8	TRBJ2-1	CANSRTENEQFF
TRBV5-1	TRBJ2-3	CASSLDTHSTDTQYF
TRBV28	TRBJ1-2	CASRELWGYTF
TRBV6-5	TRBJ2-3	CASNRAGEKDTQYF
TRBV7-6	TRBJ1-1	CASSLVSGGNTEAFF
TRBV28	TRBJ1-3	CASSTRDRVGNTIYF
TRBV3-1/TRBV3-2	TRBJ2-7	CASSPPRDRERGLSYEQYF
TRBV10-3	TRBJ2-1	CAIRADSYNEQFF
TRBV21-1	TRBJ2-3	CASSELAEGGSTDTQYF
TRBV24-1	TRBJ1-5	CATTRLGRGPDNQPQHF
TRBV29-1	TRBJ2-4	CSVGGRGGDGKNIQYF
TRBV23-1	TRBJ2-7	CASSLVVGQYF
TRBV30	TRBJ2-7	CAWSGIKQGADEQYF
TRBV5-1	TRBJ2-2	CASSWTGNPGELFF
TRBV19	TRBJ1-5	CASRGEGVYQPQHF
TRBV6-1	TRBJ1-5	CASSENRGSNQPQHF
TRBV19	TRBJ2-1	CASSRSRYNEQFF
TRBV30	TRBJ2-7	CAWSRTSGPYEQYF
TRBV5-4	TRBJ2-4	CASSPRQGADIQYF
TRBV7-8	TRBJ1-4	CASSQRGLGEKLFF
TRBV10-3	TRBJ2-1	CAISGLAKHNEQFF